This TCR beta chain originates from a study of T cell repertoires in cytomegalovirus infection. Study-level results: The cumulative frequency of public TCR beta families identified carriers of CMV plus the relevant HLA. In two of eight donors, the top clonotype was HLA-C-restricted CMV-specific.

The length of the CDR3 is 15 residues. V gave up 3 bases and J gave up 7 bases, with 16 bases separating them. Germline CDR1 KGHSH, CDR2 LQKENI. Of note for this clonotype: Its antigen is undetermined.

TCRdb ran MiXCR on the reads and lists one entry per CDR3 protein. The sample has under 350,000 distinct CDR3 sequences, 22% seen once. This receptor was obtained from a human donor in good health (CMV status not recorded). Some clones in this sample may be carry-over from other donors' samples. The sample was cultured PBMCs, taken from culture after CMV antigen stimulation. V gene TRBV18 combines with J gene TRBJ2-1; D may be TRBD1 (6 bases). The CDR3 nucleotides are TGTGCCAGCTCACCCGCGAGGGGGAGTGGGAATGAGCAGTTCTTC. Its protein product is CASSPARGSGNEQFF.